The source of this T cell receptor beta chain is a study of blood T cells in healthy people across ages. Through a sample-barcoded 5' primer and a J-beta primer mix, a second PCR was run for about 7 to 12 cycles. A template-switch adaptor containing 12 random nucleotides labeled each cDNA molecule. TCRdb independently ran MiXCR on the 5' RACE reads; one entry per CDR3 protein. The sample lists roughly 1,500,000 distinct CDR3 sequences; about 43% were seen once. Whole-study findings and limits: Estimated diversity that came from one million T cells was considered an underestimate.

Every participating donor contributed 8.5 to 10 milliliters of peripheral blood through a draw. Isolation per sample recovered at least 7 million PBMCs. In the case of this clonotype: Its antigen is not identified. A junction boundary mismatches the germline segment, possibly from a read error.

There are 13 residues in the CDR3. Germline V gene data show CDR1 as SGHRS and CDR2 as YFSETQ. The source of this sequence is a young woman in good health. The rearrangement links TRBV5-1 to TRBJ1-1, with a weak D call TRBD1 (5 bases). The sequenced sample was blood. The CDR3 sequence is CASSPGGETETFF. The CDR3 DNA follows: TGCGCCAGCAGCCCGGGGGGTGAAACTGAAACTTTCTTT. Full variable domain (rest looked up from reference TRBV5-1 and TRBJ1-1): KAGVTQTPRYLIKTRGQQVTLSCSPISGHRSVSWYQQTPGQGLQFLFEYFSETQRNKGNFPGRFSGRQFSNSRSEMNVSTLELGDSALYLCASSPGGETETFFGQGTRLTVV.